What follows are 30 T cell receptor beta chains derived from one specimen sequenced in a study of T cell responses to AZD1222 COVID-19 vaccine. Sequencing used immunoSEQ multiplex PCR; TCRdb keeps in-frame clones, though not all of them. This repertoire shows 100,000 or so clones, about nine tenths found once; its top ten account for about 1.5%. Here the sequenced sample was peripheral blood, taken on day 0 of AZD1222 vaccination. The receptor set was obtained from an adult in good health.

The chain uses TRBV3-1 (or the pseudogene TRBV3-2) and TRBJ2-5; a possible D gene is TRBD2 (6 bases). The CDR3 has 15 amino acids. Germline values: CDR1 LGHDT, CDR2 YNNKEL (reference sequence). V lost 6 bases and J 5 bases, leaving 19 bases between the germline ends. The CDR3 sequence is CASSPKPRGSETQYF. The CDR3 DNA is TGTGCCAGCAGTCCCAAACCTCGGGGGTCGGAGACCCAGTACTTC.

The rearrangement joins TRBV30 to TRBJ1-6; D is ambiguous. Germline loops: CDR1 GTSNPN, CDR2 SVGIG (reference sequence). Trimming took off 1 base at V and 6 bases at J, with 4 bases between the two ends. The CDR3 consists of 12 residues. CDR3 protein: CAWSEINSPLHF. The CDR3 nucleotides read TGTGCCTGGAGTGAGATTAATTCACCCCTCCACTTT.

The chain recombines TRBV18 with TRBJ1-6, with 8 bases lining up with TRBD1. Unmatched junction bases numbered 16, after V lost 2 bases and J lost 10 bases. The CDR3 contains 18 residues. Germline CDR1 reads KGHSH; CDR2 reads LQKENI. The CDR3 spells CASSPIRQGPTPGSPLHF. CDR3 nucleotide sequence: TGTGCCAGCTCACCAATCCGACAGGGGCCAACCCCGGGCTCACCCCTCCACTTT.

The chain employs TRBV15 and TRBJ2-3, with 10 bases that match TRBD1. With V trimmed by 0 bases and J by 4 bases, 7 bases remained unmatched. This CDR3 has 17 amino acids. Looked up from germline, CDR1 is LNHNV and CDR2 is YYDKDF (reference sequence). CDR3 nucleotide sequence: TGTGCCACCAGCAGAGAAGGAGCGGGACAGGGGTCAGATACGCAGTATTTT. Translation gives CATSREGAGQGSDTQYF.

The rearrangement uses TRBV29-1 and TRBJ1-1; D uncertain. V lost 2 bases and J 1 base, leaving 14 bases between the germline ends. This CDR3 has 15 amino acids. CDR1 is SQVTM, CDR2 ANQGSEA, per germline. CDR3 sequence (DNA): TGCAGCGTTGAACGTTTGATCGGGTGGAACACTGAAGCTTTCTTT. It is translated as CSVERLIGWNTEAFF. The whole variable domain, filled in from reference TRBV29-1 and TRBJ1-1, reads SAVISQKPSRDICQRGTSLTIQCQVDSQVTMMFWYRQQPGQSLTLIATANQGSEATYESGFVIDKFPISRPNLTFSTLTVSNMSPEDSSIYLCSVERLIGWNTEAFFGQGTRLTVV.

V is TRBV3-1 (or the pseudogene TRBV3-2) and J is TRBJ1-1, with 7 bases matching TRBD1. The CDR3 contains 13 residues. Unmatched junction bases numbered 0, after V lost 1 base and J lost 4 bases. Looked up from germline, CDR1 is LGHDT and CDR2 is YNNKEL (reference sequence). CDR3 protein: CASSQAGGTEAFF. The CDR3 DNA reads TGTGCCAGCAGCCAAGCAGGGGGCACTGAAGCTTTCTTT.

The CDR3 reads CASLSRLWGEKLFF. The CDR3 DNA follows: TGTGCCAGCCTATCTAGACTCTGGGGTGAAAAACTGTTTTTT. The chain is built from TRBV2 and TRBJ1-4; the D is unclear. Germline values: CDR1 SNHLY, CDR2 FYNNEI. Trimming removed 8 bases at V and 7 bases at J, with 17 bases between. The CDR3 length is 14 residues.

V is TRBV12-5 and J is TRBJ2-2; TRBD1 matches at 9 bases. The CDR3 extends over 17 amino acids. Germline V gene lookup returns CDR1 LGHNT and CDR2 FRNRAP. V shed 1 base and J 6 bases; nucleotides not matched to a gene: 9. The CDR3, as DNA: TGTGCTAGTGGTTTGGCGATTACAGGGGGCGATTCCGGGGAGCTGTTTTTT. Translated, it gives CASGLAITGGDSGELFF. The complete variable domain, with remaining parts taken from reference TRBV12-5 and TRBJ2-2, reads DARVTQTPRHKVTEMGQEVTMRCQPILGHNTVFWYRQTMMQGLELLAYFRNRAPLDDSGMPKDRFSAEMPDATLATLKIQPSEPRDSAVYFCASGLAITGGDSGELFFGEGSRLTVL.

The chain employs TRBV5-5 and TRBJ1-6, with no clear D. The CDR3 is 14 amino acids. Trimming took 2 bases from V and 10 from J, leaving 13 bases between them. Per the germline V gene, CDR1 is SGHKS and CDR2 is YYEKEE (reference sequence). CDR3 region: CASSLEGSDSPLHF. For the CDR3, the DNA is TGTGCCAGCAGCTTAGAAGGAAGCGACTCACCCCTCCACTTT. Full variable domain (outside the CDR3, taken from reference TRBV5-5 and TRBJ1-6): DAGVTQSPTHLIKTRGQQVTLRCSPISGHKSVSWYQQVLGQGPQFIFQYYEKEERGRGNFPDRFSARQFPNYSSELNVNALLLGDSALYLCASSLEGSDSPLHFGNGTRLTVT.

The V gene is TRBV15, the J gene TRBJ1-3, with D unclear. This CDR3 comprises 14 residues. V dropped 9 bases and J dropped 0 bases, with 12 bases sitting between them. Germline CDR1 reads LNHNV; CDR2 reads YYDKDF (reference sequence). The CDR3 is CATAELSSGNTIYF. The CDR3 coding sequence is TGTGCCACTGCAGAGCTATCCTCTGGAAACACCATATATTTT.

CDR3 sequence reads: CASSLSSTLNTEAFF. CDR3 sequence (DNA): TGTGCCAGCAGTCTCTCGTCGACGTTGAACACTGAAGCTTTCTTT. V and J are TRBV27 and TRBJ1-1, with no clear D. This CDR3 is built from 15 residues. Trimming removed 5 bases at V and 0 bases at J, with 13 bases between. CDR1 and CDR2 from the germline V gene are MNHEY and SMNVEV (reference sequence).

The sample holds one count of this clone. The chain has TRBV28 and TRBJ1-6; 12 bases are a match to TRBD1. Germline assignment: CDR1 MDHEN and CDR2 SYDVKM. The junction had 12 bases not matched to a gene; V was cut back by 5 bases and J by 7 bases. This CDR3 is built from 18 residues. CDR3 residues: CASSVHAGTGGSNSPLHF. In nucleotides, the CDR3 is TGTGCCAGCAGTGTACACGCCGGGACAGGGGGCTCGAATTCACCCCTCCACTTT.

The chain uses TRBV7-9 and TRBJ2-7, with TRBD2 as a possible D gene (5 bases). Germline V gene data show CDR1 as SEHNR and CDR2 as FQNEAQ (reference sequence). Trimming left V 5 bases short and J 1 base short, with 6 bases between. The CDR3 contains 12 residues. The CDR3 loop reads CASSTGSYEQYF. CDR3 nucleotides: TGTGCCAGCAGCACGGGGTCCTACGAGCAGTACTTC.

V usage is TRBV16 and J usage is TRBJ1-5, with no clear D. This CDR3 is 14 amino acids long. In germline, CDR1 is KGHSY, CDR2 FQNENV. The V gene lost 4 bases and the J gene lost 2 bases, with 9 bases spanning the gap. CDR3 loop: CASSRGWGNQPQHF. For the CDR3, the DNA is TGTGCCAGCAGCCGAGGATGGGGCAATCAGCCCCAGCATTTT. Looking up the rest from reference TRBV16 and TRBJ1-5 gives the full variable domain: GEEVAQTPKHLVRGEGQKAKLYCAPIKGHSYVFWYQQVLKNEFKFLISFQNENVFDETGMPKERFSAKCLPNSPCSLEIQATKLEDSAVYFCASSRGWGNQPQHFGDGTRLSIL.

CDR3 loop: CAISERDSSYNEQFF. In DNA form, the CDR3 reads TGTGCCATCAGTGAAAGAGACAGCTCCTACAATGAGCAGTTCTTC. The chain combines TRBV10-3 with TRBJ2-1; D might be TRBD1 (5 bases). V lost 3 bases to trimming and J lost 0 bases, with 9 bases between them. The CDR3 covers 15 residues. The germline V gene has CDR1 ENHRY and CDR2 SYGVKD.

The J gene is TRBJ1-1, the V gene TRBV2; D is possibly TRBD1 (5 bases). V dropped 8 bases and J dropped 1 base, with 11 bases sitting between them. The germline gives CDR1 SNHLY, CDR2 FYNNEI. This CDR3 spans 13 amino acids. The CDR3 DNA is TGTGCCAGCCCGGGACGAGCGAACACTGAAGCTTTCTTT. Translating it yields CASPGRANTEAFF. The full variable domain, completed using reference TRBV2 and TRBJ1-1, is EPEVTQTPSHQVTQMGQEVILRCVPISNHLYFYWYRQILGQKVEFLVSFYNNEISEKSEIFDDQFSVERPDGSNFTLKIRSTKLEDSAMYFCASPGRANTEAFFGQGTRLTVV.

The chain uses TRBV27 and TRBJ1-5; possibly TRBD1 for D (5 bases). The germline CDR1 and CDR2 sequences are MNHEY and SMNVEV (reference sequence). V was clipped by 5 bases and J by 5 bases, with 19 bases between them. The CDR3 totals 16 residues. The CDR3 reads CASSPRTLGGYQPQHF. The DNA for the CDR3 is TGTGCCAGCAGTCCCCGGACCTTGGGGGGTTATCAGCCCCAGCATTTT.

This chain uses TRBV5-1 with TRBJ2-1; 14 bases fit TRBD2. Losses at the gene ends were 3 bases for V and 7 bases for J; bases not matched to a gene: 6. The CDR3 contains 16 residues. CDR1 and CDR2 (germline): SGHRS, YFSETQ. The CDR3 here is CASSSAGLAGVNEQFF. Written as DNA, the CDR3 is TGCGCCAGCAGCTCCGCGGGACTAGCGGGAGTGAATGAGCAGTTCTTC.

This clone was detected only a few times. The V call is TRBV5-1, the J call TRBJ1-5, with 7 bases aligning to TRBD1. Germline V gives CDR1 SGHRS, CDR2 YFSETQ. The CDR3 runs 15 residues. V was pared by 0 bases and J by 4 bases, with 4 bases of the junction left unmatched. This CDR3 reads CASSLEGQLNQPQHF. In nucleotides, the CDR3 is TGCGCCAGCAGCTTGGAGGGACAGTTAAATCAGCCCCAGCATTTT.

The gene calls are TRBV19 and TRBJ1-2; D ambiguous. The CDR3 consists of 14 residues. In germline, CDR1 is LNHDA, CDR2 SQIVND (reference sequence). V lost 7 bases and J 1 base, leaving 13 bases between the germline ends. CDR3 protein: CASKRPEGNYGYTF. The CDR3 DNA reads TGTGCCAGTAAGCGTCCAGAGGGTAACTATGGCTACACCTTC.

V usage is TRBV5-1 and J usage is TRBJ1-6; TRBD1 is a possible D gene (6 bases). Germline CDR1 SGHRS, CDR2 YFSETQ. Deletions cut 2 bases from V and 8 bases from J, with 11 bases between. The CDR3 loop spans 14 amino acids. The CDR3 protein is CASSFQGSDSPLHF. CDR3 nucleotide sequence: TGCGCCAGCAGCTTTCAGGGGTCAGATTCACCCCTCCACTTT.

The CDR3 DNA follows: TGCGCCAGCAGCTTTATCCCAACTAATGAAAAACTGTTTTTT. It encodes CASSFIPTNEKLFF. This sequence joins TRBV5-1 and TRBJ1-4; no reliable D call. The CDR3 is 14 residues long. Germline CDR1 and CDR2: SGHRS and YFSETQ. V was trimmed by 2 bases and J by 0 bases, leaving 5 bases between them.

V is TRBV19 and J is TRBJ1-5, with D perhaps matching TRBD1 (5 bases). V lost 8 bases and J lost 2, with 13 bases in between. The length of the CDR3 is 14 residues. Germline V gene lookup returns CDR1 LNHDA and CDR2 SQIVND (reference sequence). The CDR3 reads CASHKRGGNQPQHF. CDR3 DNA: TGTGCCAGTCACAAGAGGGGCGGCAATCAGCCCCAGCATTTT. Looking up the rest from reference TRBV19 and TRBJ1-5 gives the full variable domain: DGGITQSPKYLFRKEGQNVTLSCEQNLNHDAMYWYRQDPGQGLRLIYYSQIVNDFQKGDIAEGYSVSREKKESFPLTVTSAQKNPTAFYLCASHKRGGNQPQHFGDGTRLSIL.

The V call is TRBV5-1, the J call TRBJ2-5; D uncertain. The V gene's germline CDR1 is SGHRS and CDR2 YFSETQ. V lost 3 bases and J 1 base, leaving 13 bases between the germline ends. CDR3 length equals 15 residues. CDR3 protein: CASSSGGFAQETQYF. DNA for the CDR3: TGCGCCAGCAGCTCTGGTGGGTTCGCCCAAGAGACCCAGTACTTC.

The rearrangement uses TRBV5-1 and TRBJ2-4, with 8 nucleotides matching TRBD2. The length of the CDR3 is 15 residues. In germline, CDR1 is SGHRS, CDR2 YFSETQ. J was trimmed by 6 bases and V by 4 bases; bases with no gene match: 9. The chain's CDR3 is CASSTPGGSGNIQYF. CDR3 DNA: TGCGCCAGCAGCACCCCGGGGGGGAGTGGAAACATTCAGTACTTC.

The CDR3 reads CASSVQADGELFF. CDR3 nucleotides: TGTGCCAGCAGCGTTCAGGCTGACGGGGAGCTGTTTTTT. The rearrangement uses TRBV9 and TRBJ2-2, with D unresolved. Per germline, CDR1 SGDLS and CDR2 YYNGEE. CDR3 length equals 13 residues. V shed 2 bases and J shed 7 bases, with 9 bases lying between them.

The CDR3 is CASNHQGGQETQYF. Here the CDR3 DNA reads TGTGCCAGCAACCATCAAGGAGGGCAAGAGACCCAGTACTTC. The chain has TRBV28 and TRBJ2-5, with a possible D match to TRBD2 (6 bases). This CDR3 has 14 amino acids. The V and J ends lost 7 bases and 2 bases respectively, with 14 bases between them. Germline CDR1 and CDR2: MDHEN and SYDVKM. Together with reference TRBV28 and TRBJ2-5, the CDR3 gives the full variable domain: DVKVTQSSRYLVKRTGEKVFLECVQDMDHENMFWYRQDPGLGLRLIYFSYDVKMKEKGDIPEGYSVSREKKERFSLILESASTNQTSMYLCASNHQGGQETQYFGPGTRLLVL.

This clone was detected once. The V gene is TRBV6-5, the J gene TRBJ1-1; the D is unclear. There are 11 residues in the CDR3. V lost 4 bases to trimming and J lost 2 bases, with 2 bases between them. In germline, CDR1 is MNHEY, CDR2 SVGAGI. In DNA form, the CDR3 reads TGTGCCAGCAGTTCAAACACTGAAGCTTTCTTT. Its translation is CASSSNTEAFF.

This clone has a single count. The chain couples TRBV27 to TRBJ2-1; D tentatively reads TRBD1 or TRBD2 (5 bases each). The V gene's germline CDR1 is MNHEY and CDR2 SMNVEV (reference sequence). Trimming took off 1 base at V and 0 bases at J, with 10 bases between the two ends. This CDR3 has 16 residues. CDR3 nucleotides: TGTGCCAGCAGTTTATTAGGGGAGAGCTCCTACAATGAGCAGTTCTTC. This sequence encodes CASSLLGESSYNEQFF.

The CDR3: CASSPGTREGLGVQETQYF. In nucleotides, the CDR3 is TGTGCCAGCAGTCCCGGGACACGGGAGGGCCTAGGGGTCCAAGAGACCCAGTACTTC. The chain couples TRBV11-3 to TRBJ2-5; 8 bases align to TRBD2. CDR3 length equals 19 residues. V lost 6 bases, J lost 1 base, and 19 bases stayed unmatched. Germline V lookup: CDR1 SGHNT, CDR2 YENEEA.